Listed below are T cell receptor beta chains from one sample, sequenced in a study of cytomegalovirus exposure and HLA in healthy donors. The repertoire was sequenced with immunoSEQ multiplex PCR; TCRdb's copy has only in-frame clones and lacks some. The sample has fewer than 75,000 clones; 65% to 90% are singletons. Sequenced: PBMCs. These receptors originate from a man aged 25 to 40 in good health and CMV-seronegative. CDR3s include the opening cysteine and the closing phenylalanine or tryptophan. The order of the fields is V gene, CDR3 length, D gene, CDR3 protein. A D gene is named only where the DNA matches it firmly.

TRBV29-1,12,-,CSVEGTSYGYTF
TRBV19,13,-,CASSLGRGETQYF
TRBV6-4,15,-,CASSDLPDRNNEQFF
TRBV9,13,-,CASSPGEPDEQYF
TRBV10-1,11,-,CASNRNSPLHF
TRBV11-3,13,TRBD1,CASSSTTGDEQYF
TRBV18,15,TRBD2,CASSQLAGANNEQFF
TRBV27,16,TRBD1,CASSPNSGTVHTEAFF
TRBV5-4,17,TRBD2,CASSLGGSGVSYNEQFF
TRBV5-1,16,-,CASSPPTSGGGTEAFF
TRBV14,15,TRBD2,CASSQIGRGYNEQFF
TRBV28,17,-,CASSRSLARQTHNEQFF
TRBV29-1,12,TRBD1,CSVLDRNYGYTF
TRBV9,15,TRBD2,CASSPRLAGVYEQYF
TRBV5-4,17,-,CASSPSRDGSYNSPLHF
TRBV7-9,14,-,CASNGGQWDYEQYF
TRBV2,17,TRBD2,CASSKTNGGALLNEQFF
TRBV5-1,13,TRBD1,CASRDRGGTEAFF
TRBV10-1,17,TRBD1,CASPDGQGGIRNQPQHF
TRBV4-1,19,-,CASSQDPRKQGGSGNTIYF
TRBV7-7,15,-,CASSLSGGGWDEQFF
TRBV11-1,14,-,CASSTRGGHTEAFF
TRBV7-7,12,-,CASSSPGSPLHF
TRBV2,14,TRBD1,CASSGQGSSYEQYF
TRBV5-1,15,TRBD1,CASSSGQGANTEAFF
TRBV7-9,14,-,CASSYGGVPRGYTF